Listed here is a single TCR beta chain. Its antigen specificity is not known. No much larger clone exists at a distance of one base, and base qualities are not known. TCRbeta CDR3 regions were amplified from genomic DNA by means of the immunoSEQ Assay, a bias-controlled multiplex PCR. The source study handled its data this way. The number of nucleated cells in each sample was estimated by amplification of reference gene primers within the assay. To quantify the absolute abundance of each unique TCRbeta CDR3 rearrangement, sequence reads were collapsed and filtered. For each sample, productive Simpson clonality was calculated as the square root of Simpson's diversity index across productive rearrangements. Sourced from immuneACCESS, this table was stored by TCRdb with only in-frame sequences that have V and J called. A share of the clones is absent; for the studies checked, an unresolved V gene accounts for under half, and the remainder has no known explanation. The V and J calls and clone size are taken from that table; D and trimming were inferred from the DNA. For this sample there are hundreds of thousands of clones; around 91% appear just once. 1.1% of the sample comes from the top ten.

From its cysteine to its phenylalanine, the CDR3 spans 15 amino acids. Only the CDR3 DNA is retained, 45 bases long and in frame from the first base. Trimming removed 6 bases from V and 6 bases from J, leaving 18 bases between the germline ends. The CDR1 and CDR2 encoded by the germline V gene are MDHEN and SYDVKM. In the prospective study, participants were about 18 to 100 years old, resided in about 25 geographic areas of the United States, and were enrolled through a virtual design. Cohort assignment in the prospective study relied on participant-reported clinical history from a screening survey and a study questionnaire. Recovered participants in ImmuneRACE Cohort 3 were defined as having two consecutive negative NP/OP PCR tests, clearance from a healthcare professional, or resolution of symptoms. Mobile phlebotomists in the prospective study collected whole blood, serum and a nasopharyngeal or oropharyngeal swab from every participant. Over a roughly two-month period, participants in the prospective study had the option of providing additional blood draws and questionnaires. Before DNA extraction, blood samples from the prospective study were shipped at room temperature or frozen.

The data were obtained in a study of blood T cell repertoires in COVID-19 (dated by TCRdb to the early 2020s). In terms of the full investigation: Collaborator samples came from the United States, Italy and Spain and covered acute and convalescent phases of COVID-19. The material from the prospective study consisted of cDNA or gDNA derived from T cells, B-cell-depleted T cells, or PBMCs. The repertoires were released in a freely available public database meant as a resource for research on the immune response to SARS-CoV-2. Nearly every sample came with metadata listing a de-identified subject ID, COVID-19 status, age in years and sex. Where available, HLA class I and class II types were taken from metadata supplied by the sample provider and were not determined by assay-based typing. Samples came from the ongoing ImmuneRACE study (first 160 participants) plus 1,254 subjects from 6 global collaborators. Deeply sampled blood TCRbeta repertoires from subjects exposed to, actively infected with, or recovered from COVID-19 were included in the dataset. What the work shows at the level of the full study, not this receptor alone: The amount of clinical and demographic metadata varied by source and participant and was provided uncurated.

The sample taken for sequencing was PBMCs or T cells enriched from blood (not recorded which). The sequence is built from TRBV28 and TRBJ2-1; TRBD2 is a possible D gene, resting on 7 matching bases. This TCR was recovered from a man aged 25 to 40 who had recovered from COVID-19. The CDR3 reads CASRRGLAAFNEQFF. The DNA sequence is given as TGTGCCAGCAGGCGGGGGCTAGCAGCCTTCAATGAGCAGTTCTTC.